A selection of T cell receptor beta chains follows, all from one sample in a study of T cell responses to AZD1222 COVID-19 vaccine. TCRdb's copy holds only in-frame clones and misses some; the assay was immunoSEQ multiplex PCR. The data show around 84,000 clones, about 90% seen once. The sequencing used peripheral blood, collected on day 0 of MenACWY control vaccination. These receptors were taken from an adult in good health. The CDR3 runs from the conserved cysteine through the conserved F or W. D genes are given only for firm matches.

V: TRBV6-5
D: -
J: TRBJ1-6
DNA: TGTGCCAGCAGTTCGGACGGGAATACCTATAATTCACCCCTCCACTTT
CDR3: CASSSDGNTYNSPLHF

V: TRBV4-2
D: TRBD2
J: TRBJ2-1
DNA: TGTGCCAGCAGCCAAGTCGGTCGGCGGGGGGAAGTTACTGAGCAGTTCTTC
CDR3: CASSQVGRRGEVTEQFF

V: TRBV19
D: TRBD1
J: TRBJ1-1
DNA: TGTGCCAGTACTCGGGACAGCTATCGACCTGAAGCTTTCTTT
CDR3: CASTRDSYRPEAFF

V: TRBV19
D: TRBD1
J: TRBJ2-5
DNA: TGTGCCAGTAGTATCGGTGGGACAGGGCGGCGAGAGACCCAGTACTTC
CDR3: CASSIGGTGRRETQYF

V: TRBV24-1
D: -
J: TRBJ1-4
DNA: TGTGCCACCAACTATGGAAAACTGTTTTTT
CDR3: CATNYGKLFF

V: TRBV5-6
D: TRBD1
J: TRBJ1-5
DNA: TGTGCCAGCAGCTTGACGACAGGGCCAGACTATAGCAATCAGCCCCAGCATTTT
CDR3: CASSLTTGPDYSNQPQHF

V: TRBV5-5
D: -
J: TRBJ2-7
DNA: TGTGCCAGCAGCTTGGCAGGTGGGTTGAGTACCTACGAGCAGTACTTC
CDR3: CASSLAGGLSTYEQYF

V: TRBV6-5
D: -
J: TRBJ2-7
DNA: TGTGCCAGCGAAACTAGTTTTGGATCCTACGAGCAGTACTTC
CDR3: CASETSFGSYEQYF

V: TRBV4-3
D: TRBD2
J: TRBJ2-3
DNA: TGCGCCAGCAGCCAAGAGAGGGTAGCGGGGTTTAGCACAGATACGCAGTATTTT
CDR3: CASSQERVAGFSTDTQYF

V: TRBV11-1
D: -
J: TRBJ1-1
DNA: TGTGCCAGCAGCTCAAGCCGGGTCGGAACGAACACTGAAGCTTTCTTT
CDR3: CASSSSRVGTNTEAFF